This T cell receptor (beta chain) was sequenced for a study (dated by TCRdb to 2013 to 2016). The study in broad terms: The study set out to test whether tumor-infiltrating Tregs in breast cancer get recruited from blood Tregs or are instead converted in situ from other CD4+ T cell subsets.

CD4+CD25+CD127-/low cells were isolated as Tregs. Tregs, naive and memory CD4+ T cells from tumor, blood and ipsilateral draining lymph nodes of a few breast cancer patients underwent full-length TCR alpha and beta sequencing. Mononuclear cells from lymph nodes or roughly 50 ml of peripheral blood were isolated by Ficoll density gradient centrifugation. FACS confirmed that the sorted cell populations were more than 90% pure. What the study reported, not specific to this receptor: Validation in the larger cohort was restricted to a single TCR beta V-J rearrangement rather than whole repertoires. In terms of TCR gene usage, tumor memory CD4+ T cells clustered together with blood and lymph node memory CD4+ cells, as well as with lymph node naive CD4+ cells. Tumor-infiltrating Treg TCR alpha and beta sequences overlapped most with tumor naive CD4+ T cells, then with blood naive CD4+ T cells.

To note about this clonotype: Its antigen is unknown. Base-call qualities are not available, and no considerably larger clone is one nucleotide away.

CDR1 and CDR2 are read off the germline V gene (reference sequence) as DFQATT and SNEGSKA. Counted from cysteine to phenylalanine, this CDR3 has 16 amino acids. Only the CDR3 portion is preserved as DNA: 48 bases, with reading frame beginning at the first base. Trimming accounts for 0 bases at V and 5 bases at J, while the number of junction bases matched to no gene is 11. Full-length TCR variable regions were amplified by 5' RACE PCR using constant-region reverse primers, and then by semi-nested PCR using Nested Universal Primer A. Using the ReliaPrep RNA Cell Miniprep System, total RNA was extracted, and the SMARTer RACE 5'/3' Kit was then used to reverse transcribe the RNA into 5'RACE-ready cDNA. Multiplex adaptors were used to barcode the full-length TCR alpha and beta libraries, which were then sequenced on an Illumina MiSeq. The paper's data handling went like this. For each of nine subset-tissue groups, sequencing data from the five patients were combined, and the groups were compared by unsupervised clustering of TCR gene usage. The Morisita-Horn index was used to calculate repertoire similarity, with shared sequences weighted according to their contribution to each repertoire. TCRdb trimmed the raw reads at Q25, called clones with MiXCR and kept productive beta chains. Here each entry gathers all rows of one CDR3 protein and keeps the most common genes and DNA. The V and J calls, along with clone size, are taken from TCRdb and not from the paper's own processing. In this sample the table shows roughly 42,000 distinct CDR3 sequences, around 20% of which occur a single time. Of the sample, more than 4% is held by the ten largest clones.

This clonotype originated in a female donor with breast cancer. Sequenced sample: Tregs sorted from blood. The chain couples TRBV20-1 to TRBJ2-5; the central 8 bases match TRBD1. CDR3 protein: CSARDPWQGAGETQYF. The DNA reads as follows: TGCAGTGCTAGAGATCCATGGCAGGGGGCAGGGGAGACCCAGTACTTC.